These 21 T cell receptor beta chains originate from one sample sequenced in a study of blood T cell repertoires in COVID-19. Clones were read by immunoSEQ multiplex PCR, and TCRdb kept only the in-frame ones, dropping some. The sample has 270,000 or so clones; 65% to 90% are singletons. The specimen sequenced was peripheral blood. All receptors come from an older woman with active or convalescent COVID-19.

The chain uses TRBV30 and TRBJ2-2; the D is unclear. V dropped 0 bases and J dropped 6 bases, with 5 bases sitting between them. CDR1 is GTSNPN and CDR2 is SVGIG in the germline V gene (reference sequence). The CDR3 consists of 12 residues. The CDR3 bases are TGTGCCTGGAGTGTTATTCCCGGGGAGCTGTTTTTT. Its translation is CAWSVIPGELFF.

This sequence joins TRBV5-6 and TRBJ1-2, with TRBD1 as a possible D gene (6 bases). V was clipped by 4 bases and J by 5 bases, with 21 bases between them. The CDR3 is 16 amino acids. From germline, CDR1 is SGHDT and CDR2 YYEEEE. The chain's CDR3 is CASSPEPTGNKYGYTF. Here the CDR3 DNA reads TGTGCCAGCAGCCCCGAACCCACAGGGAATAAATATGGCTACACCTTC.

The chain recombines TRBV27 with TRBJ1-1, with TRBD1 identical over 7 bases. Germline V gene data show CDR1 as MNHEY and CDR2 as SMNVEV (reference sequence). After removal of 5 bases from V and 3 bases from J, the junction contained 3 bases not matched to a gene. The CDR3 loop spans 13 amino acids. The CDR3: CASSTTGDTEAFF. For the CDR3, the DNA is TGTGCCAGCAGTACCACAGGGGACACTGAAGCTTTCTTT.

This clone was seen repeatedly, ten times or more. This rearrangement joins TRBV12-5 to TRBJ2-1, with 10 nucleotides matching TRBD2. Germline loops: CDR1 LGHNT, CDR2 FRNRAP. The CDR3 runs to 15 residues. The V gene end was trimmed by 6 bases and the J gene end by 7 bases; junction bases not matched to a gene: 9. Here the CDR3 reads CASGEKGLAWNEQFF. The CDR3 DNA reads as TGTGCTAGTGGAGAAAAGGGACTAGCGTGGAATGAGCAGTTCTTC.

V is TRBV19 and J is TRBJ1-4; 7 bases fit TRBD1. The CDR3 is 13 amino acids. The V gene's germline CDR1 is LNHDA and CDR2 SQIVND (reference sequence). J gave up 4 bases and V 7 bases, and 3 bases lay outside the gene matches. The DNA for the CDR3 is TGTGCCAGTACGCAGGGGGGTAATGAAAAACTGTTTTTT. It specifies CASTQGGNEKLFF.

The chain uses TRBV19 and TRBJ1-2; TRBD1 aligns across 8 bases. CDR1 and CDR2 from the germline V gene are LNHDA and SQIVND (reference sequence). The junction had 4 bases not matched to a gene; V was cut back by 3 bases and J by 4 bases. The CDR3 spans 14 residues. The CDR3 DNA is TGTGCCAGTAGTATTTTCGGACAGGGCTATGGCTACACCTTC. Protein: CASSIFGQGYGYTF.

This clone is a singleton in its sample. In DNA, the CDR3 is TGCAGCGTCGAGGGACTAGCGGGGGAAACCACAGATACGCAGTATTTT. It encodes CSVEGLAGETTDTQYF. The V and J genes are TRBV29-1 and TRBJ2-3; TRBD2 matches 14 bases. The CDR3 has 16 amino acids. V was pared by 6 bases and J by 2 bases, with 7 bases of the junction left unmatched. The V gene's germline CDR1 is SQVTM and CDR2 ANQGSEA.

The V gene is TRBV2, the J gene TRBJ1-6; a weak D match, TRBD1 (5 bases). V was clipped by 7 bases and J by 0 bases, with 13 bases between them. The germline gives CDR1 SNHLY, CDR2 FYNNEI. The CDR3 covers 16 residues. The CDR3 coding sequence is TGTGCCAGCAATAGGGGCCAAAGCTCCTATAATTCACCCCTCCACTTT. Its protein product is CASNRGQSSYNSPLHF.

This clone is a singleton in its sample. The V call is TRBV18, the J call TRBJ1-6; TRBD1 might be the D (6 bases). Deletions cut 3 bases from V and 8 bases from J, with 14 bases between. Germline V gives CDR1 KGHSH, CDR2 LQKENI. The CDR3 runs to 15 residues. CDR3 loop: CASSPSTGSDSPLHF. In nucleotides, the CDR3 is TGTGCCAGCTCACCTTCCACAGGGTCGGATTCACCCCTCCACTTT.

The chain couples TRBV28 to TRBJ1-5; the match to TRBD1 covers 7 bases. V lost 2 bases and J lost 6; bases outside the gene matches: 7. There are 15 residues in the CDR3. Germline CDR1 is MDHEN and CDR2 is SYDVKM. The CDR3 DNA sequence: TGTGCCAGCAGTTTACCGACAGGGATACGTCAGCCCCAGCATTTT. Protein product: CASSLPTGIRQPQHF.

A remark on this clone: The same CDR3 also results from other DNA sequences found in this sample. This chain's CDR3 is CSVVGGHEQYF. As DNA, the CDR3 is TGCAGCGTTGTTGGGGGCCACGAGCAGTACTTC. The V gene is TRBV29-1, the J gene TRBJ2-7, with TRBD1 as a possible D gene (6 bases). This CDR3 spans 11 amino acids. CDR1 and CDR2 from the germline V gene are SQVTM and ANQGSEA. Between the trimmed V and J ends, which lost 4 bases and 5 bases, there was a span of 9 bases.

The rearrangement links TRBV13 to TRBJ2-7, with 9 nucleotides matching TRBD2. Looked up from germline, CDR1 is PRHDT and CDR2 is FYEKMQ (reference sequence). V dropped 5 bases and J dropped 5; count of bases not matched to a gene: 13. The CDR3 is made up of 16 amino acids. The CDR3 reads CASSQFGASGEHEQYF. In DNA form, the CDR3 reads TGTGCCAGCAGCCAGTTCGGGGCTAGCGGGGAACACGAGCAGTACTTC. The full variable domain, its missing parts supplied by reference TRBV13 and TRBJ2-7, is AAGVIQSPRHLIKEKRETATLKCYPIPRHDTVYWYQQGPGQDPQFLISFYEKMQSDKGSIPDRFSAQQFSDYHSELNMSSLELGDSALYFCASSQFGASGEHEQYFGPGTRLTVT.

The chain carries TRBV4-3 and TRBJ2-3; 14 nucleotides align to TRBD2. The CDR3 consists of 18 residues. In germline, CDR1 is LGHNA, CDR2 YSLEER. V shed 0 bases and J 3 bases; nucleotides not matched to a gene: 5. As DNA, the CDR3 is TGCGCCAGCAGCCAAGATCTGACTAGCGGGGGGGCAACAGATACGCAGTATTTT. Translation gives CASSQDLTSGGATDTQYF.

The rearrangement joins TRBV29-1 to TRBJ2-3, with 11 positions matching TRBD2. The CDR3 totals 14 residues. CDR1 is SQVTM and CDR2 is ANQGSEA in the germline V gene. V shed 5 bases, J shed 3 bases, and the junction held 4 bases outside the gene matches. The CDR3 is CSVPLAGVTDTQYF. In DNA form, the CDR3 reads TGCAGCGTTCCACTAGCGGGGGTTACAGATACGCAGTATTTT.

This clone was picked up one time. This rearrangement joins TRBV18 to TRBJ2-2, with TRBD2 as a possible D gene (5 bases). Germline lookup yields CDR1 KGHSH and CDR2 LQKENI. V was shortened by 3 bases and J by 5 bases, with 19 bases between the two germline ends. The CDR3 has 17 residues. The CDR3 DNA reads TGTGCCAGCTCACCTTCGTTGGCGGGTCGGGAAACCGGGGAGCTGTTTTTT. Protein sequence: CASSPSLAGRETGELFF.

V and J are TRBV27 and TRBJ1-2; 7 bases match TRBD1. V gave up 1 base and J gave up 2 bases; unmatched junction bases: 7. The CDR3 is 16 amino acids. CDR1 is MNHEY and CDR2 is SMNVEV in the germline V gene (reference sequence). CDR3 DNA: TGTGCCAGCAGTTTATATTGGGACAGCAGGAACTATGGCTACACCTTC. Translation gives CASSLYWDSRNYGYTF.

This chain joins TRBV18 and TRBJ2-3; TRBD1 is a possible D gene (5 bases). The CDR3 is 15 amino acids. CDR1 is KGHSH and CDR2 is LQKENI in the germline V gene. V lost 3 bases and J 0 bases, leaving 10 bases between the germline ends. The CDR3 DNA sequence: TGTGCCAGCTCACCGACGACAGCTAGCACAGATACGCAGTATTTT. Translated: CASSPTTASTDTQYF.

The gene calls are TRBV19 and TRBJ1-5, with D unresolved. This CDR3 comprises 12 residues. V gave up 2 bases and J gave up 14 bases, with 13 bases separating them. Germline V CDR1 and CDR2: LNHDA, SQIVND (reference sequence). CDR3 loop: CASSIREGSEHF. CDR3 coding DNA: TGTGCCAGTAGTATAAGGGAGGGCAGTGAGCATTTT.

The table lists this clone with a count of one. This rearrangement joins TRBV24-1 to TRBJ2-7; weak D call: TRBD1 (6 bases). V was shortened by 7 bases and J by 3 bases, with 12 bases between the two germline ends. The CDR3 spans 13 residues. CDR1 is KGHDR and CDR2 is SFDVKD in the germline V gene. CDR3 bases: TGTGCCACCAGACGAAGGGGGTACTACGAGCAGTACTTC. Translated, it gives CATRRRGYYEQYF.

In DNA form, the CDR3 reads TGTGCCAGCAGCACAGGGGGCAATTTCAATGAGCAGTTCTTC. It translates to CASSTGGNFNEQFF. The chain links TRBV28 to TRBJ2-1; 9 bases align to TRBD1. This CDR3 has 14 residues. In germline, CDR1 is MDHEN, CDR2 SYDVKM. Trimming at V came to 6 bases and at J to 6 bases, leaving 6 bases not matched to a gene.

This clone was seen a handful of times. The rearrangement links TRBV6-2 or TRBV6-3 to TRBJ1-1; 10 bases are shared with TRBD1. Germline V gene lookup returns CDR1 MNHEY and CDR2 SVGEGT. This CDR3 has 18 residues. V lost 2 bases, J lost 1 base, and 10 bases stayed unmatched. The CDR3, as DNA: TGTGCCAGCAGTTACGTGCCCGGGACAGGGGTACGGAACACTGAAGCTTTCTTT. It codes for CASSYVPGTGVRNTEAFF.